This T cell receptor (beta chain) was obtained from a study of shared clonotypes between healthy human individuals. Deep was the level at which the assay was run. Splitting of each subset's genomic DNA was done evenly across several immunoSEQ plates. The repertoire was sequenced with immunoSEQ multiplex PCR; TCRdb's copy has only in-frame clones and lacks some. Among 2 million to 2.5 million clones, approximately 95% were seen once, and the ten largest hold 1% to 1.3%. V gave up 2 bases and J gave up 4 bases, with 8 bases separating them. The germline CDR1 and CDR2 sequences are MNHNS and SASEGT. This CDR3 spans 13 amino acids. Naive CD8 cells lacked CD45RO, underwent positive selection for CCR7 and left out terminally differentiated effector memory CD45RA+ cells.

What was sequenced was naive CD8+ T cells sorted from blood. The chain recombines TRBV6-1 with TRBJ1-2; tentatively, D is TRBD1 (5 bases). This sequence originates from a young man in good health. The CDR3, as DNA: TGTGCCAGCAGTGAACAGGGAATCTATGGCTACACCTTC. The encoded protein is CASSEQGIYGYTF.